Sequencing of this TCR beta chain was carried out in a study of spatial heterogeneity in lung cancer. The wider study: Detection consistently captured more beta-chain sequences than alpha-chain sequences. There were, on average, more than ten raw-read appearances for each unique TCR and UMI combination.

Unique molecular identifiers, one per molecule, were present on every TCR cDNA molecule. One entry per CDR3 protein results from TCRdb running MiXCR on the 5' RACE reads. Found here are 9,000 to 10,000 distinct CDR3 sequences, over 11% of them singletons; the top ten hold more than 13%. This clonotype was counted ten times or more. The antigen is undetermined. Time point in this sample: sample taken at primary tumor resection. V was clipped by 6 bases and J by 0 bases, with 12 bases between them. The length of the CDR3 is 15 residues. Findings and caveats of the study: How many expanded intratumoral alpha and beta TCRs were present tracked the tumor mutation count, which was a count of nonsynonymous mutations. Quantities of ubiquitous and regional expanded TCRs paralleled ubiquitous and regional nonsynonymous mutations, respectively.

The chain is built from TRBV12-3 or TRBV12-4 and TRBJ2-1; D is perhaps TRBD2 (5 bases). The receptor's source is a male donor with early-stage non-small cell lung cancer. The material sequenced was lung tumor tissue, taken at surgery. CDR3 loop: CASSQEGSSYNEQFF. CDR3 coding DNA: TGTGCCAGCAGCCAAGAGGGTAGCTCCTACAATGAGCAGTTCTTC.